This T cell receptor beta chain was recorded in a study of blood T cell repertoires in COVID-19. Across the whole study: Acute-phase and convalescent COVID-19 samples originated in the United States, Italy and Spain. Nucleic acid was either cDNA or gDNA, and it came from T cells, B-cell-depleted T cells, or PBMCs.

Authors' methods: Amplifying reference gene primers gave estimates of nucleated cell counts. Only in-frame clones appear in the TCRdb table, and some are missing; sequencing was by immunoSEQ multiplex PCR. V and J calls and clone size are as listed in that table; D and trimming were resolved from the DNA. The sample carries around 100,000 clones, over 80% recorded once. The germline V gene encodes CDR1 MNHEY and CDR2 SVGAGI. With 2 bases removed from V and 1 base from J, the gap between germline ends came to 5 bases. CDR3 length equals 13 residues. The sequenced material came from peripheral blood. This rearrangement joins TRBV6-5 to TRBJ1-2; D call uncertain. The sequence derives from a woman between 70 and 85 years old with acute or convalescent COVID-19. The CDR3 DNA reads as TGTGCCAGCAGTTACAAGAGTAACTATGGCTACACCTTC. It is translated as CASSYKSNYGYTF.